This TCR beta chain was retrieved from a study of T cell responses to AZD1222 COVID-19 vaccine. Study-level results: Spike regions recognized by vaccine-associated CD4 TCRs spanned the protein, led by 160-218 and 743-854. Donors, mostly white British, included more females; clonal diversity was possibly underestimated.

Assay: immunoSEQ multiplex PCR; the TCRdb copy retains only in-frame clones and omits some. The sample includes approximately 110,000 clones, around 86% of them seen just once. Concerning this clone itself: As yet, its antigen is unknown.

The TCR sequence derives from an adult in good health. The source material was peripheral blood, sampled on day 0 of AZD1222 vaccination.

The CDR3 DNA reads TGTGCCAGCAGCCCTCCTCAATGGGACAGGGAAGGGGGTGAGGAGCAGTACTTC. Its protein product is CASSPPQWDREGGEEQYF. V and J are TRBV7-2 and TRBJ2-7, with 9 bases fitting TRBD1. The CDR3 sequence is 18 residues long. Germline V gives CDR1 SGHTA, CDR2 FQGNSA. J lost 7 bases, V lost 5 bases, and 21 bases had no gene match.